Here is one T cell receptor (beta chain) with its context. The sample is drawn from a study of blood T cell repertoires in COVID-19. Study as a whole: COVID-19 samples from acute and convalescent phases originated in the United States, Italy and Spain. From T cells, B-cell-depleted T cells, or PBMCs came the material, which was cDNA or gDNA.

This CDR3 contains 13 residues. V shed 4 bases, J shed 1 base, and the junction held 1 base outside the gene matches. Germline V gene sequence: CDR1 MNHEY, CDR2 SVGAGI. Only in-frame clones appear in the TCRdb table, and some are missing; sequencing was by immunoSEQ multiplex PCR. The sample includes roughly 39,000 clones, around nine tenths of them seen just once. The chain joins TRBV6-5 to TRBJ2-7, with TRBD1 matching 7 bases. The source material was peripheral blood. The receptor's source is a human donor in a cohort sampled during active COVID-19. The chain's CDR3 is CASSWDSSYEQYF. CDR3 DNA: TGTGCCAGCAGTTGGGACAGTTCCTACGAGCAGTACTTC.